The T cell receptor (beta chain) described here comes from a study of vaccination and CD4 T cells after COVID-19. This clonotype was seen a few times. The antigen is not known. Treatment specified: approximately 10-day PBMC culture with coronavirus spike peptide pools or control peptides (ViraFEST assay). V was trimmed by 6 bases and J by 7 bases, leaving 15 bases between them. Per germline, CDR1 SGHTA and CDR2 FQGTGA. The CDR3 totals 14 residues. The Oncomine TCR Beta short-read assay generated sequence data from the DNA of cultured CD4+ T cells. TCRdb re-derived calls from the PCR reads in MiXCR, one entry per CDR3 protein. This sample has about 20,000 distinct CDR3 sequences, with roughly 40% found just once.

The chain couples TRBV7-3 to TRBJ2-2, with a possible D match to TRBD2 (6 bases). This sample comprised CD4+ T cells from blood, cultured in vitro, obtained after SARS-CoV-2 vaccination. The source of this sequence is a human donor who had recovered from COVID-19. Written as DNA, the CDR3 is TGTGCCAGCAGATCCTCGGGGGAAATCGGGGAGCTGTTTTTT. This codes for CASRSSGEIGELFF. Drawing the rest from reference TRBV7-3 and TRBJ2-2, the complete variable domain is GAGVSQTPSNKVTEKGKYVELRCDPISGHTALYWYRQSLGQGPEFLIYFQGTGAADDSGLPNDRFFAVRPEGSVSTLKIQRTERGDSAVYLCASRSSGEIGELFFGEGSRLTVL.